This is a list of T cell receptor beta chains from one sample in a study of OX40 agonist ivuxolimab in advanced cancers. TCRdb's table, derived via immunoSEQ multiplex PCR, lists solely in-frame clones and lacks some. The sample carries 20,000 to 25,000 clones, less than 90% recorded once. Sequenced material: CD4+ or CD8+ T cells sorted from blood, taken in a trial of the OX40 agonist ivuxolimab. The receptors were sampled from an adult with an advanced solid tumor such as melanoma, head and neck, liver or kidney cancer. CDR3s include the opening cysteine and the closing phenylalanine or tryptophan. A D gene is named only where the DNA matches it firmly. Size values are once, few and many counts, or a class for expanded clones, and some rows have none.

cdr3_aa: CASSLPGNEDEQYF
cdr3_nt: TGTGCCAGCTCACTACCCGGGAACGAGGACGAGCAGTACTTC
j_call: TRBJ2-7
v_call: TRBV18
clone_size: NA
d_call: NA

cdr3_aa: CAIRGQGDTEAFF
cdr3_nt: TGTGCCATCAGAGGACAGGGAGACACTGAAGCTTTCTTT
j_call: TRBJ1-1
v_call: TRBV10-3
clone_size: NA
d_call: TRBD1

cdr3_aa: CASSQAGGGGWYEQYF
cdr3_nt: TGTGCCAGCAGCCAAGCCGGCGGCGGGGGGTGGTACGAGCAGTACTTC
j_call: TRBJ2-7
v_call: TRBV14
clone_size: NA
d_call: TRBD2

cdr3_aa: CASSLGSGNEQFF
cdr3_nt: TGTGCCAGCAGCTTAGGCTCCGGCAATGAGCAGTTCTTC
j_call: TRBJ2-1
v_call: TRBV7-3
clone_size: NA
d_call: NA

cdr3_aa: CASRYGNEAFF
cdr3_nt: TGTGCCAGCAGGTACGGGAACGAAGCTTTCTTT
j_call: TRBJ1-1
v_call: TRBV5-4
clone_size: NA
d_call: NA

cdr3_aa: CATSIDRVDGYTF
cdr3_nt: TGTGCCACCAGCATAGACAGGGTGGATGGCTACACCTTC
j_call: TRBJ1-2
v_call: TRBV15
clone_size: once
d_call: TRBD1

cdr3_aa: CASSTGPQGEQYF
cdr3_nt: TGTGCCAGCAGTACCGGGCCTCAAGGCGAGCAGTACTTC
j_call: TRBJ2-7
v_call: TRBV2
clone_size: NA
d_call: NA

cdr3_aa: CASSSGGSGARAHTEQFF
cdr3_nt: TGTGCCAGCAGCAGTGGAGGGTCCGGGGCGAGGGCTCACACTGAGCAGTTCTTC
j_call: TRBJ2-1
v_call: TRBV9
clone_size: NA
d_call: NA

cdr3_aa: CASSSDGRGYTF
cdr3_nt: TGTGCCAGCAGTTCGGACGGGCGTGGCTACACCTTC
j_call: TRBJ1-2
v_call: TRBV2
clone_size: few
d_call: NA

cdr3_aa: CASSPRTPYSNQPQHF
cdr3_nt: TGTGCCAGTAGCCCGCGGACACCTTATAGCAATCAGCCCCAGCATTTT
j_call: TRBJ1-5
v_call: TRBV19
clone_size: few
d_call: NA

cdr3_aa: CASSPPGTTANTGELFF
cdr3_nt: TGTGCCAGCAGCCCACCCGGGACTACTGCGAACACCGGGGAGCTGTTTTTT
j_call: TRBJ2-2
v_call: TRBV7-9
clone_size: NA
d_call: TRBD2

cdr3_aa: CSVKGLAGTSGRSSYNEQFF
cdr3_nt: TGCAGCGTAAAAGGGCTAGCCGGGACTAGCGGCCGGAGCTCCTACAATGAGCAGTTCTTC
j_call: TRBJ2-1
v_call: TRBV29-1
clone_size: medium-sized
d_call: TRBD2

cdr3_aa: CASSTRESYNEQFF
cdr3_nt: TGTGCCAGTAGTACGAGGGAGTCGTACAATGAGCAGTTCTTC
j_call: TRBJ2-1
v_call: TRBV19
clone_size: once
d_call: NA

cdr3_aa: CASSLTGVPYNEQFF
cdr3_nt: TGTGCTAGCAGCTTAACGGGAGTCCCCTACAATGAGCAGTTCTTC
j_call: TRBJ2-1
v_call: TRBV7-7
clone_size: NA
d_call: NA

cdr3_aa: CASSQASGASTDTQYF
cdr3_nt: TGTGCCAGCAGCCAAGCGTCAGGGGCCAGCACAGATACGCAGTATTTT
j_call: TRBJ2-3
v_call: TRBV14
clone_size: NA
d_call: NA

cdr3_aa: CASSLLGTGGYYGYTF
cdr3_nt: TGCGCCAGCAGCTTGTTAGGGACAGGGGGCTATTATGGCTACACCTTC
j_call: TRBJ1-2
v_call: TRBV5-1
clone_size: NA
d_call: TRBD1

cdr3_aa: CASSSIESPKPQHF
cdr3_nt: TGTGCCAGCAGCTCCATTGAGAGTCCTAAGCCCCAGCATTTT
j_call: TRBJ1-5
v_call: TRBV28
clone_size: NA
d_call: NA

cdr3_aa: CASSSAGTSSYNEQFF
cdr3_nt: TGTGCCAGCAGCTCGGCCGGGACTAGCAGTTACAATGAGCAGTTCTTC
j_call: TRBJ2-1
v_call: TRBV7-9
clone_size: NA
d_call: TRBD2

cdr3_aa: CASSLRGARGRGAEAFF
cdr3_nt: TGTGCCAGCAGCTTAAGGGGAGCCCGGGGCCGAGGGGCTGAAGCTTTCTTT
j_call: TRBJ1-1
v_call: TRBV13
clone_size: NA
d_call: NA

cdr3_aa: CASGLNRNEQFF
cdr3_nt: TGTGCTAGTGGCCTTAACAGGAATGAGCAGTTCTTC
j_call: TRBJ2-1
v_call: TRBV12-5
clone_size: NA
d_call: NA

cdr3_aa: CASSYSSLRNEQFF
cdr3_nt: TGTGCCAGCAGTTACTCTTCGTTGAGGAATGAGCAGTTCTTC
j_call: TRBJ2-1
v_call: TRBV6-6
clone_size: NA
d_call: NA

cdr3_aa: CASSRSLENTEAFF
cdr3_nt: TGTGCCAGCAGCAGGTCGTTAGAGAACACTGAAGCTTTCTTT
j_call: TRBJ1-1
v_call: TRBV7-9
clone_size: NA
d_call: NA

cdr3_aa: CASSLAGPTGAFF
cdr3_nt: TGTGCCAGCAGCTTAGCAGGGCCTACCGGCGCTTTCTTT
j_call: TRBJ1-1
v_call: TRBV7-8
clone_size: NA
d_call: NA

cdr3_aa: CATRGSTGNEQFF
cdr3_nt: TGTGCCACCAGAGGATCGACCGGTAATGAGCAGTTCTTC
j_call: TRBJ2-1
v_call: TRBV15
clone_size: NA
d_call: NA

cdr3_aa: CASSLGHFTETQYF
cdr3_nt: TGTGCCAGCAGCTTGGGGCACTTCACAGAGACCCAGTACTTC
j_call: TRBJ2-5
v_call: TRBV5-4
clone_size: NA
d_call: NA

cdr3_aa: CASSYRVAYEQYF
cdr3_nt: TGTGCCAGCAGTTACCGAGTTGCCTACGAGCAGTACTTC
j_call: TRBJ2-7
v_call: TRBV6-5
clone_size: NA
d_call: NA

cdr3_aa: CASSLGLQPYTDTQYF
cdr3_nt: TGTGCCAGCAGTTTAGGTCTTCAACCTTACACAGATACGCAGTATTTT
j_call: TRBJ2-3
v_call: TRBV28
clone_size: NA
d_call: NA

cdr3_aa: CASSYYRGTDTQYF
cdr3_nt: TGTGCCAGCAGTTACTATAGGGGCACAGATACGCAGTATTTT
j_call: TRBJ2-3
v_call: TRBV6-5
clone_size: NA
d_call: NA

cdr3_aa: CASSQMAETYEQYF
cdr3_nt: TGCGCCAGCAGTCAAATGGCGGAAACCTACGAGCAGTACTTC
j_call: TRBJ2-7
v_call: TRBV23-1
clone_size: NA
d_call: NA

cdr3_aa: CASSLVPTGANYEQYF
cdr3_nt: TGTGCCAGCAGCTTAGTTCCGACAGGAGCGAATTACGAGCAGTACTTC
j_call: TRBJ2-7
v_call: TRBV11-2
clone_size: once
d_call: NA

cdr3_aa: CASSQGGNEQFF
cdr3_nt: TGTGCCAGCAGCCAAGGGGGCAATGAGCAGTTCTTC
j_call: TRBJ2-1
v_call: TRBV4-2
clone_size: NA
d_call: NA

cdr3_aa: CASEPTGANVLTF
cdr3_nt: TGCGCCAGCGAGCCAACCGGGGCCAACGTCCTGACTTTC
j_call: TRBJ2-6
v_call: TRBV10-2
clone_size: NA
d_call: NA

cdr3_aa: CASSTGLSYEQYF
cdr3_nt: TGTGCCAGCAGCACGGGCCTTTCCTACGAGCAGTACTTC
j_call: TRBJ2-7
v_call: TRBV6-6
clone_size: NA
d_call: NA

cdr3_aa: CASSEGGQPQHF
cdr3_nt: TGTGCCAGCAGTGAAGGGGGTCAGCCCCAGCATTTT
j_call: TRBJ1-5
v_call: TRBV2
clone_size: NA
d_call: NA

cdr3_aa: CASSDGGSGANVLTF
cdr3_nt: TGTGCCAGCAGTGACGGGGGCTCTGGGGCCAACGTCCTGACTTTC
j_call: TRBJ2-6
v_call: TRBV6-4
clone_size: NA
d_call: NA